Below, one T cell receptor (beta chain) is given with its context. These data belong to a study of early stage breast cancer tumors. The CDR3 is 13 amino acids. Germline values: CDR1 LGHNA, CDR2 YNFKEQ. V dropped 4 bases and J dropped 7 bases, with 11 bases sitting between them. Data came from immunoSEQ multiplex PCR; TCRdb stores just in-frame clones and leaves some out. Counted here are about 69,000 clones, 65% to 85% occurring once; the ten biggest clones make up approximately 4.5%. The sequencing sample was made of blood. The gene calls are TRBV4-2 and TRBJ1-5; D remains ambiguous. This clonotype was obtained from a person aged 40 to 49 with breast cancer. CDR3 sequence: CASSPDLAQPQHF. The CDR3 DNA reads as TGTGCCAGCAGCCCAGATCTGGCCCAGCCCCAGCATTTT.